This TCR beta chain was recorded in a study of T cell responses to AZD1222 COVID-19 vaccine. Study-level points and caveats: The study identified only six AZD1222 recipients as seropositive at baseline.

Note on this clone: Its specificity is not known.

Produced via immunoSEQ multiplex PCR; TCRdb's table is partial and in-frame only. Of around 90,000 clones in the sample, about 88% were seen once. V dropped 2 bases and J dropped 2 bases, with 6 bases sitting between them. This CDR3 spans 13 amino acids. The germline V gene has CDR1 MNHEY and CDR2 SVGAGI. This chain links TRBV6-5 with TRBJ2-5, with a possible D match to TRBD2 (5 bases). The receptor comes from an adult in good health. The sequencing used peripheral blood, collected on day 0 of AZD1222 vaccination. The CDR3 nucleotides read TGTGCCAGCAGTTACGGACTTCAAGAGACCCAGTACTTC. Its translation is CASSYGLQETQYF.